Described below is a single TCR beta chain sequence and its context. The CDR3 is 17 amino acids. Germline lookup yields CDR1 WSHSY and CDR2 SAAADI. Trimming removed 0 bases from V and 0 bases from J; junction bases left unmatched: 8. This record belongs to a study of blood T cell repertoires in COVID-19. Study as a whole: The United States, Italy and Spain were the sources of the acute and convalescent COVID-19 samples.

TCRdb keeps only in-frame clones here, not all; method: immunoSEQ multiplex PCR. The data contain 260,000 or so clones, roughly 89% of them singletons. V gene TRBV10-2 combines with J gene TRBJ2-7, with 7 bases fitting TRBD2. Input material: PBMCs or T cells enriched from blood (not recorded which). This TCR came from a young woman with acute COVID-19. CDR3 DNA: TGCGCCAGCAGTGAGTCGGGATTGCTAGCGGCCTCCTACGAGCAGTACTTC. Amino acids: CASSESGLLAASYEQYF.